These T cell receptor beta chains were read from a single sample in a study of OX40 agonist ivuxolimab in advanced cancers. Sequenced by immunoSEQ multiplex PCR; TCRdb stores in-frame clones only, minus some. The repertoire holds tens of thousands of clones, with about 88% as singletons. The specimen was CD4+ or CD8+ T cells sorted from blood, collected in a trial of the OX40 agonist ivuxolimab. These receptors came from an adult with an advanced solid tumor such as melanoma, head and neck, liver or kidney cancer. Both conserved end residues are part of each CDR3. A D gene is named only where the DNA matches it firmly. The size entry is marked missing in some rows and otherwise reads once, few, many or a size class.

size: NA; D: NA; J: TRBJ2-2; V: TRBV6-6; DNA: TGTGCCAGCAGTTACGGGAGAACGGACGGGGAGCTGTTTTTT; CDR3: CASSYGRTDGELFF
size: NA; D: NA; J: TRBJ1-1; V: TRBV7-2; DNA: TGTGCCAGCAGCTTAGAGTTGAGATCTGAAGCTTTCTTT; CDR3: CASSLELRSEAFF
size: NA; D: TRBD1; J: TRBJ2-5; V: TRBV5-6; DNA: TGTGCCAGCAGCCGTCGGGACAGGGGAACAGAGACCCAGTACTTC; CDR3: CASSRRDRGTETQYF
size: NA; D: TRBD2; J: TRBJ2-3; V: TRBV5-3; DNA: TGTGCCAGAAGCCTTGGACTAGCGGGCACAGATACGCAGTATTTT; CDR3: CARSLGLAGTDTQYF
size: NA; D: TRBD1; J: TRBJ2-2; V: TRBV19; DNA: TGTGCCAGTAGCCAACAGGGGGCAACCGGGGAGCTGTTTTTT; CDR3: CASSQQGATGELFF
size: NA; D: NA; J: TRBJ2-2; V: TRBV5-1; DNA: TGCGCCAGCAGCTTCGGCCTAGCTAACACCGGGGAGCTGTTTTTT; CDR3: CASSFGLANTGELFF
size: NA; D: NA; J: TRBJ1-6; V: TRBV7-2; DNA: TGTGCCAGCAGCTTAGAGCAGGAATCACCCCTCCACTTT; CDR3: CASSLEQESPLHF
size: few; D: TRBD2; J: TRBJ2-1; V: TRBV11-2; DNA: TGTGCCAGCAGCTTAGGACTAGCGGGACGTAATGAGCAGTTCTTC; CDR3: CASSLGLAGRNEQFF
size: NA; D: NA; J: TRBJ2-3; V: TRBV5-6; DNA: TGTGCCAGCAGCTTGAGTGGGGCAGATACGCAGTATTTT; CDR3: CASSLSGADTQYF
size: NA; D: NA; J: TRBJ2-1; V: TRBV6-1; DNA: TGTGCCAGCACTCAACCCCATGTAGAGGGTGAGCAGTTCTTC; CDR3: CASTQPHVEGEQFF
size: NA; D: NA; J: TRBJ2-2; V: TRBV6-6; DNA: TGTGCCAGCGCCAGCGGCCAGGGCACCGGGGAGCTGTTTTTT; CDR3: CASASGQGTGELFF
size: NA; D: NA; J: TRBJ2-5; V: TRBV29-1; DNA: TGCAGCGTTTTCCCGGGACACAACCAAGAGACCCAGTACTTC; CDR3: CSVFPGHNQETQYF
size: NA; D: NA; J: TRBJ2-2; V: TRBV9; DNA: TGTGCCAGCAGCTTCTTAGGGGACACCGGGGAGCTGTTTTTT; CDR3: CASSFLGDTGELFF
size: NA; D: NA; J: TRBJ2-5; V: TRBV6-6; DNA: TGTGCCAGCAGTTACTCCTGGGAGACCCAGTACTTC; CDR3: CASSYSWETQYF
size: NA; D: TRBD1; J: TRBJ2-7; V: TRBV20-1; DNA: TGCAGTGCCGACAGGGGCTACGAGCAGTACTTC; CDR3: CSADRGYEQYF
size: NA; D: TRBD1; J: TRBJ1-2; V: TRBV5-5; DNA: TGTGCCAGCAGCTTGGAATGGTGGACAGGGAGGCATATGGGCTACACCTTC; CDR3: CASSLEWWTGRHMGYTF
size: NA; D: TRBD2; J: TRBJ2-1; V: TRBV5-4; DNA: TGTGCCAGCAGCCCGTCAGCGGGAGCCGGCTACAATGAGCAGTTCTTC; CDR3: CASSPSAGAGYNEQFF
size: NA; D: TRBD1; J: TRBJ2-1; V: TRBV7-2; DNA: TGTGCCAGCAGCGGGGGACAGGGCGCCATCAATGAGCAGTTCTTC; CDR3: CASSGGQGAINEQFF
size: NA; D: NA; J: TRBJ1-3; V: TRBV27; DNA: TGTGCCAGCAGTTCCCTCCGAAGCTCTGGAAACACCATATATTTT; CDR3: CASSSLRSSGNTIYF
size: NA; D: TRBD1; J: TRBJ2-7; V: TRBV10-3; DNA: TGTGCCATCAGTTCTACGGACAGGGGGAACTCCTACGAGCAGTACTTC; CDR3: CAISSTDRGNSYEQYF
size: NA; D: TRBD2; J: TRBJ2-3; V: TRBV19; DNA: TGTGCCAGTAGTCCTTATAGCGGGGGGACAGATACGCAGTATTTT; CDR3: CASSPYSGGTDTQYF
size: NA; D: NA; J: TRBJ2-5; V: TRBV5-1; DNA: TGCGCCAGCAGCTTGGGAGGGAACCAAGAGACCCAGTACTTC; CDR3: CASSLGGNQETQYF
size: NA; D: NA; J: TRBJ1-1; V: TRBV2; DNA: TGTGCCAGCAAGGTTGGGCAGTACACTGAAGCTTTCTTT; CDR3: CASKVGQYTEAFF
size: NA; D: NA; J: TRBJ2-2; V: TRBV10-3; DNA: TGTGCCATCAGTGAGAACACCGGGGAGCTGTTTTTT; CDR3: CAISENTGELFF
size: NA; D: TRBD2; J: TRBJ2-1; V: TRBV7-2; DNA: TGTGCCAGCAGCTCCGGACTAGGGTCCTACAATGAGCAGTTCTTC; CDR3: CASSSGLGSYNEQFF
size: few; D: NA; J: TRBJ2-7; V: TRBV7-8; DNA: TGTGCCAGCAGCTACGGGACTCCCGGGGGCGAGCAGTACTTC; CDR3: CASSYGTPGGEQYF
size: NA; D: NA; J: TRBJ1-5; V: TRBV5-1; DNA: TGCGCCAGCAGCTTGGGGGTTTCAATAAGCAATCAGCCCCAGCATTTT; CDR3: CASSLGVSISNQPQHF
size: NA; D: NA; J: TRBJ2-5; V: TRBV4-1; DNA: TGCGCCAGCAGCCAAGGGATGACAGGTGGAGAGACCCAGTACTTC; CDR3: CASSQGMTGGETQYF
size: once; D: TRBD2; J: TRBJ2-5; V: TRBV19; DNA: TGTGCCAGTAGTGGCAGCGGGGTGTCGCAAGAGACCCAGTACTTC; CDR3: CASSGSGVSQETQYF
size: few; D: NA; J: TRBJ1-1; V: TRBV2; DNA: TGTGCCAGCAGTGAGCAGAACACTGAAGCTTTCTTT; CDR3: CASSEQNTEAFF
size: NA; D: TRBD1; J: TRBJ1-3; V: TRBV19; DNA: TGTGCCAGTAGACAGGGGACATTCTCTGGAAACACCATATATTTT; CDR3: CASRQGTFSGNTIYF
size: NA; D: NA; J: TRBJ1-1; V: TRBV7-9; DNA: TGTGCCAGCAGCTTACCCAGTGCCACTGAAGCTTTCTTT; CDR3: CASSLPSATEAFF
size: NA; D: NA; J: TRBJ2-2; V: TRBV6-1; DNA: TGTGCCAGCAGTGAACGGATAGCGAGCACCGGGGAGCTGTTTTTT; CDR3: CASSERIASTGELFF
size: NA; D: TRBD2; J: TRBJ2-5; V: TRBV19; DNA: TGTGCCAGTAGCCCAGGACTAGCGGGGCAAGAGACCCAGTACTTC; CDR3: CASSPGLAGQETQYF
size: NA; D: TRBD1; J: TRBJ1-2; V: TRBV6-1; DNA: TGTGCCAGCACGTCAGGGGGTAACTATGGCTACACCTTC; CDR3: CASTSGGNYGYTF
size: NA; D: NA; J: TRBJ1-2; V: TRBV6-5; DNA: TGTGCCACGGGCAGCCCACTCTATGGCTACACCTTC; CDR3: CATGSPLYGYTF
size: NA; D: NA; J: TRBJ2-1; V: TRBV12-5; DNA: TGTGCTAGTGGTTTGGACCAGGGGAGGGCCCGTCGCGATGAGCAGTTCTTC; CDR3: CASGLDQGRARRDEQFF
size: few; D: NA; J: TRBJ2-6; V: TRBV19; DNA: TGTGCCAGTAGACCCCAGTGGAGCTCTGGGGCCAACGTCCTGACTTTC; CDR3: CASRPQWSSGANVLTF
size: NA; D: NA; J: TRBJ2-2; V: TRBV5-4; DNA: TGTGCCAGCAGCTTGAGGTGGGGCACCGGGGAGCTGTTTTTT; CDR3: CASSLRWGTGELFF
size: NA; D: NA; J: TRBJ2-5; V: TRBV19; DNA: TGTGCCAGTAGTTCCAACGGGGCGGCCCAAGAGACCCAGTACTTC; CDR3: CASSSNGAAQETQYF
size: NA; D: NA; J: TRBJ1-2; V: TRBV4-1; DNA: TGCGCCAGCAGCCACCCCTCCGGCAGAGATTCTAACTATGGCTACACCTTC; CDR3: CASSHPSGRDSNYGYTF
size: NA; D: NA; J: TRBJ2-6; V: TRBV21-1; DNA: TGTGCCAGCAGCACCAGGATCTCTGGGGCCAACGTCCTGACTTTC; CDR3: CASSTRISGANVLTF